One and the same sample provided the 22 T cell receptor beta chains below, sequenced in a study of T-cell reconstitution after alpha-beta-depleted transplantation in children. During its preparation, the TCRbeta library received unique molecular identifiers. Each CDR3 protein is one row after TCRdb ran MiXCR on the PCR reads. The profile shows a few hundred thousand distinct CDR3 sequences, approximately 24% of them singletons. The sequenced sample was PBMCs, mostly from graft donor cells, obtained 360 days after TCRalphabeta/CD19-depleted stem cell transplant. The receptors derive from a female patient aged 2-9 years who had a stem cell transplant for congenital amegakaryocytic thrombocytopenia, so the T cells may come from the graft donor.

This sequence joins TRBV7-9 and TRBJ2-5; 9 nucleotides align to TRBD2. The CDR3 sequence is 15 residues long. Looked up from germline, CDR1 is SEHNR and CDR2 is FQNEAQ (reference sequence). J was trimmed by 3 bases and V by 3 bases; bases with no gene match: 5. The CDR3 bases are TGTGCCAGCAGCTTGGGAGCGGGGGGAGAAGAGACCCAGTACTTC. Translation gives CASSLGAGGEETQYF.

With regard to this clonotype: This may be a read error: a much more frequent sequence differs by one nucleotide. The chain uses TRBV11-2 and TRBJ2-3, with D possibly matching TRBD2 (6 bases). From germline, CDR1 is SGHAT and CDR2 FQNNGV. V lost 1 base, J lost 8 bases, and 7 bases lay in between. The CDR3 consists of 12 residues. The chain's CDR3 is CASSLGGGTQYF. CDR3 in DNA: TGTGCCAGCAGCTTAGGGGGAGGTACGCAGTATTTT.

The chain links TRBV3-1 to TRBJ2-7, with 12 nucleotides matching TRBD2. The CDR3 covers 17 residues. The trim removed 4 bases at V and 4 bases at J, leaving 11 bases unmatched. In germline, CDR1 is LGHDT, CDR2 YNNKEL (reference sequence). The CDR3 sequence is CASSRVAGLAGQYEQYF. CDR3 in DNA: TGTGCCAGCAGCCGAGTGGCCGGACTAGCGGGACAGTACGAGCAGTACTTC.

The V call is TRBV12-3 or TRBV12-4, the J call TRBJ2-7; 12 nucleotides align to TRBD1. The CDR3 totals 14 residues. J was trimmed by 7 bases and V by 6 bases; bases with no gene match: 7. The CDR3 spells CASRPGQGAREQYF. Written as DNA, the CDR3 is TGTGCCAGCAGGCCGGGACAGGGGGCAAGGGAGCAGTACTTC.

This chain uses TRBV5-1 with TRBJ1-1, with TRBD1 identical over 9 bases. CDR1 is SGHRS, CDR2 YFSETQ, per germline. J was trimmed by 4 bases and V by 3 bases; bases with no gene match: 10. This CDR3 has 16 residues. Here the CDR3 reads CASSWGDRELFTEAFF. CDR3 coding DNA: TGCGCCAGCAGCTGGGGGGACAGGGAACTCTTCACTGAAGCTTTCTTT. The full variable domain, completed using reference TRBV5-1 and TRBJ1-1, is KAGVTQTPRYLIKTRGQQVTLSCSPISGHRSVSWYQQTPGQGLQFLFEYFSETQRNKGNFPGRFSGRQFSNSRSEMNVSTLELGDSALYLCASSWGDRELFTEAFFGQGTRLTVV.

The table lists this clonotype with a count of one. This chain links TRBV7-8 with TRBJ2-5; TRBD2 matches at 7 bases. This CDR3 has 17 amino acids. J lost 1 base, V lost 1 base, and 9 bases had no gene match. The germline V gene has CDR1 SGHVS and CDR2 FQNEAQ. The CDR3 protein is CASSLVGLAVSQETQYF. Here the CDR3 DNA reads TGTGCCAGCAGCTTAGTCGGGCTAGCGGTGTCCCAAGAGACCCAGTACTTC.

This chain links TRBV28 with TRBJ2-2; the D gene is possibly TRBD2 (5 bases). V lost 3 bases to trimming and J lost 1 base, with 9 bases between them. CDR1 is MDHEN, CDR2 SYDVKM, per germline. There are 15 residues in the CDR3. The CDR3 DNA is TGTGCCAGCAGTTTCGCGCGGGTGAACACCGGGGAGCTGTTTTTT. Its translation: CASSFARVNTGELFF.

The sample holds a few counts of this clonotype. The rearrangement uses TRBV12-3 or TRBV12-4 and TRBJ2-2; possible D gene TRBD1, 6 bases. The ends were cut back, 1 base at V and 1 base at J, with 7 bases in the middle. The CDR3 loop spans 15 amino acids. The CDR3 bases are TGTGCCAGCAGTTTAGGGACAGAGAACACCGGGGAGCTGTTTTTT. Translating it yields CASSLGTENTGELFF.

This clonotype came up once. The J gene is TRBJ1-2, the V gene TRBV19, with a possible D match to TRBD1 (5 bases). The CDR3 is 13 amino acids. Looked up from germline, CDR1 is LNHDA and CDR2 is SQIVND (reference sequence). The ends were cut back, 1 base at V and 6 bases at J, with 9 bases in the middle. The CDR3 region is CASSIGEGDGYTF. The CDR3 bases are TGTGCCAGTAGTATAGGTGAAGGGGATGGCTACACCTTC.

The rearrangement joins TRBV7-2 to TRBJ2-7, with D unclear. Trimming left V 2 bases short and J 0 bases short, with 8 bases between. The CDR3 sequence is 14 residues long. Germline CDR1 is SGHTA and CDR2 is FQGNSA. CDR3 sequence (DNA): TGTGCCAGCAGCTTAATGAGAAGCTCCTACGAGCAGTACTTC. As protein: CASSLMRSSYEQYF.

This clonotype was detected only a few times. CDR3 amino acids: CASSQDFGQRYNEQFF. The CDR3 nucleotides read TGTGCCAGCAGCCAAGACTTCGGGCAGCGCTACAATGAGCAGTTCTTC. The chain couples TRBV3-1 to TRBJ2-1; D unresolved. The germline V gene has CDR1 LGHDT and CDR2 YNNKEL (reference sequence). The CDR3 length is 16 residues. V was trimmed by 0 bases and J by 3 bases, leaving 12 bases between them.

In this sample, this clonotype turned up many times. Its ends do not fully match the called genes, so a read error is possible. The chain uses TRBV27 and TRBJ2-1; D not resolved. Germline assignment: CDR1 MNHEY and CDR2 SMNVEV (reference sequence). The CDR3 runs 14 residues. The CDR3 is CASSATIRPSVLNF. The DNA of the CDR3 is TGTGCCAGCAGCGCTACCATAAGGCCGTCGGTTTTGAACTTC.

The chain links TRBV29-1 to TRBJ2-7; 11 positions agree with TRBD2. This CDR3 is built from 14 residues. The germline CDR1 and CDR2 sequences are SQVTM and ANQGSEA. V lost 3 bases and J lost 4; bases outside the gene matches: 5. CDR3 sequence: CSVEGLAEVYEQYF. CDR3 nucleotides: TGCAGCGTTGAGGGACTAGCGGAGGTTTACGAGCAGTACTTC.

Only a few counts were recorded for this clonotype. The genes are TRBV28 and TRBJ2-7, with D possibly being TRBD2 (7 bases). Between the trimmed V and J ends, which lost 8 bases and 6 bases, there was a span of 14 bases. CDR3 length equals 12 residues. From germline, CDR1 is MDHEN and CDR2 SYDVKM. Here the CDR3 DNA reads TGTGCCAGCGAAACAGGGAGGGCCGAGCAGTACTTC. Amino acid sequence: CASETGRAEQYF.

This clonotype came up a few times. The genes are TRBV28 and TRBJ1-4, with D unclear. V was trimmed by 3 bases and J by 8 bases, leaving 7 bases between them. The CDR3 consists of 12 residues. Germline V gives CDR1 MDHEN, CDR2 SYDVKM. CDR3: CASSFGGEKLFF. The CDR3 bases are TGTGCCAGCAGTTTTGGAGGGGAAAAACTGTTTTTT. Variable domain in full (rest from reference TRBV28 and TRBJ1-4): DVKVTQSSRYLVKRTGEKVFLECVQDMDHENMFWYRQDPGLGLRLIYFSYDVKMKEKGDIPEGYSVSREKKERFSLILESASTNQTSMYLCASSFGGEKLFFGSGTQLSVL.

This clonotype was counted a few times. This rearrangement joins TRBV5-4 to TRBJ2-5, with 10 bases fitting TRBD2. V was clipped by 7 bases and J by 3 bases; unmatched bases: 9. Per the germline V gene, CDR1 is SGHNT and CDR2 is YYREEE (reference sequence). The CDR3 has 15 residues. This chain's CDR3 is CASRSGGAVKETQYF. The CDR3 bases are TGTGCCAGCCGAAGCGGGGGGGCAGTCAAAGAGACCCAGTACTTC.

The CDR3 loop is CASSFETGGRGNQPQHF. The CDR3 nucleotides are TGTGCCAGCAGTTTTGAAACAGGGGGCCGGGGCAATCAGCCCCAGCATTTT. J is TRBJ1-5 and V is TRBV12-3 or TRBV12-4, with 9 bases fitting TRBD1. The junction had 8 bases not matched to a gene; V was cut back by 3 bases and J by 2 bases. The CDR3 runs to 17 residues.

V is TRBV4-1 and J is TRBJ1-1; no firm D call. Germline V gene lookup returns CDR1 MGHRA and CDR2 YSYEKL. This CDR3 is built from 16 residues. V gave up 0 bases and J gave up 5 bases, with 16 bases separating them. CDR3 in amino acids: CASSQDRGRSGTEAFF. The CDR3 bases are TGCGCCAGCAGCCAAGATCGAGGAAGGAGTGGGACTGAAGCTTTCTTT.

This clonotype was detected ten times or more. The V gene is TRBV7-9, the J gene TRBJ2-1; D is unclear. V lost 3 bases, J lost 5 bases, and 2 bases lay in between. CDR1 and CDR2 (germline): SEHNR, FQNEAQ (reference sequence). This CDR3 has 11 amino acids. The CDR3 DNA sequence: TGTGCCAGCAGCTTCAACAATGAGCAGTTCTTC. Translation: CASSFNNEQFF.

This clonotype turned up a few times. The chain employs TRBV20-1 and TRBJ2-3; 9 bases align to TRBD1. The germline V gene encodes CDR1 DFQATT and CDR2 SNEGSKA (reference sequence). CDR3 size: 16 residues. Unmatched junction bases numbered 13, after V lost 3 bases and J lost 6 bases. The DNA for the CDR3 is TGCAGTGCTAGTTCCCCCAGGACAGGGGTGTCGGATACGCAGTATTTT. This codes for CSASSPRTGVSDTQYF.

The CDR3 DNA reads TGTGCCAGCAGCCGCTACTCAAGATCCTACGAGCAGTACTTC. This codes for CASSRYSRSYEQYF. This chain connects TRBV3-1 to TRBJ2-7; D is unresolved. V was shortened by 4 bases and J by 1 base, with 11 bases between the two germline ends. This CDR3 comprises 14 residues. Germline CDR1 LGHDT, CDR2 YNNKEL (reference sequence).

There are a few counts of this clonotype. The CDR3 region is CSVGGYRGLHEQYF. The DNA of the CDR3 is TGCAGCGTTGGGGGCTACAGGGGTCTACACGAGCAGTACTTC. The chain employs TRBV29-1 and TRBJ2-7; 7 bases map to TRBD1. The CDR3 has 14 residues. With V trimmed by 4 bases and J by 5 bases, 11 bases remained unmatched. Germline V gene data show CDR1 as SQVTM and CDR2 as ANQGSEA.